This T cell receptor beta chain originates from a study of cytomegalovirus exposure and HLA in healthy donors. Study-level results: Listed as cytomegalovirus-associated were over 150 TCR beta chains. A later analysis showed TCR association rates differing by HLA locus, peaking at DRB1 and lowest at HLA-C.

Amplification used 60 Vbeta primers and 13 Jbeta primers. Assay used: immunoSEQ multiplex PCR; TCRdb lists only in-frame clones, some missing. This sample carries over 150,000 clones, approximately 80% of them seen once, and the ten largest clones take about 7%. Trimming removed 3 bases from V and 4 bases from J, with 10 bases in between. Germline CDR1 reads LNHDA; CDR2 reads SQIVND (reference sequence). The CDR3 is 14 amino acids. Concerning this clone: Its antigen is not identified.

The source material was PBMCs. The TCR sequence derives from a man aged 25-45 years in good health and CMV-seropositive. The chain employs TRBV19 and TRBJ1-5; D gene unclear. The CDR3 coding sequence is TGTGCCAGTAGTATCAGGTCAATTAATCAGCCCCAGCATTTT. Its protein product is CASSIRSINQPQHF.